These 19 T cell receptor beta chains originate from one sample sequenced in a study of T-cell memory formation after mild COVID-19. MiXCR, run by TCRdb on the 5' RACE reads, gives a single entry per CDR3 protein. The top ten clones hold roughly a fifth of a sample with about 360,000 distinct CDR3 sequences, approximately 14% of them seen once. Sequences were obtained from PBMCs or a T cell subset sorted from them (not recorded which). These receptor sequences come from a man aged 18 to 30 who had mild COVID-19 (a few samples of this study predate the infection). Cell type and time point are not known.

V and J are TRBV5-1 and TRBJ2-7, with 9 nucleotides matching TRBD2. The CDR3 loop spans 17 amino acids. The V gene's germline CDR1 is SGHRS and CDR2 YFSETQ. The ends lost 0 bases at V and 3 bases at J; junction bases unmatched: 10. CDR3 DNA: TGCGCCAGCAGCTTGGGGATTAGACTAGCGGACGTCTACGAGCAGTACTTC. This sequence encodes CASSLGIRLADVYEQYF.

This clonotype was counted only a few times. The chain has TRBV5-6 and TRBJ1-5, with no clear D. CDR3 length: 15 amino acids. Trimming cost V 0 bases and J 2 bases, with 9 bases left between them. The germline V gene has CDR1 SGHDT and CDR2 YYEEEE. Here the CDR3 DNA reads TGTGCCAGCAGCTTGGCGCCAGGAGGCAATCAGCCCCAGCATTTT. Its protein product is CASSLAPGGNQPQHF.

The chain couples TRBV5-1 to TRBJ2-1; 8 bases map to TRBD1. From germline, CDR1 is SGHRS and CDR2 YFSETQ. The CDR3 spans 15 residues. J lost 2 bases, V lost 0 bases, and 1 base had no gene match. The CDR3 DNA reads as TGCGCCAGCAGCTTGGTACAGGGGGCCTACAATGAGCAGTTCTTC. Translation gives CASSLVQGAYNEQFF.

The rearrangement uses TRBV6-6 and TRBJ2-5, with D unclear. The CDR3 sequence is 14 residues long. In germline, CDR1 is MNHNY, CDR2 SVGAGI (reference sequence). The V end lost 2 bases, the J end lost 7 bases, and 14 bases lay between the germline ends. DNA of the CDR3: TGTGCCAGCAGTTACCAAGGGATGGGTGGGACCCAGTACTTC. It yields the protein CASSYQGMGGTQYF.

This clonotype was detected a few times. The chain recombines TRBV4-3 with TRBJ2-2; TRBD1 aligns across 8 bases. The CDR3 contains 15 residues. Germline CDR1 reads LGHNA; CDR2 reads YSLEER. J lost 3 bases, V lost 4 bases, and 4 bases had no gene match. CDR3 amino acids: CASSPDREDTGELFF. CDR3 coding DNA: TGCGCCAGCAGCCCGGACAGGGAGGACACCGGGGAGCTGTTTTTT.

This rearrangement joins TRBV7-9 to TRBJ2-5; TRBD1 aligns across 10 bases. The CDR3 consists of 15 residues. Trimming took 3 bases from V and 5 from J; bases not matched to a gene: 6. Germline assignment: CDR1 SEHNR and CDR2 FQNEAQ (reference sequence). The CDR3, as DNA: TGTGCCAGCAGCTTGGTGACAGGGGGCGTTGAGACCCAGTACTTC. Its translation is CASSLVTGGVETQYF.

The V gene is TRBV6-2 or TRBV6-3, the J gene TRBJ1-1; 9 bases match TRBD1. V shed 6 bases and J 4 bases; nucleotides not matched to a gene: 9. Germline CDR1 and CDR2: MNHEY and SVGEGT. The CDR3 extends over 15 amino acids. CDR3 in DNA: TGTGCCAGCAGGGAAACAGGGGGCGAGGTCACTGAAGCTTTCTTT. Its translation: CASRETGGEVTEAFF.

This clonotype was picked up a small number of times. The chain joins TRBV5-5 to TRBJ2-7; D remains unclear. V lost 3 bases, J lost 2 bases, and 9 bases lay in between. The CDR3 runs 13 residues. Germline V lookup: CDR1 SGHKS, CDR2 YYEKEE (reference sequence). The CDR3: CASSSGYAYEQYV. For the CDR3, the DNA is TGTGCCAGCAGCTCCGGATACGCCTACGAGCAGTACGTC.

J is TRBJ2-1 and V is TRBV4-1; D is unresolved. The length of the CDR3 is 11 residues. The V and J ends lost 3 bases and 8 bases respectively, with 5 bases between them. In germline, CDR1 is MGHRA, CDR2 YSYEKL. DNA for the CDR3: TGCGCCAGCAGCCAGGTTTATGAGCAGTTCTTC. This encodes CASSQVYEQFF.

This chain joins TRBV5-4 and TRBJ2-6; TRBD1 matches at 8 bases. There are 19 residues in the CDR3. CDR1 and CDR2 from the germline V gene are SGHNT and YYREEE (reference sequence). V gave up 0 bases and J gave up 1 base; unmatched junction bases: 9. CDR3 residues: CASSLAWAGGLSGANVLTF. CDR3 nucleotide sequence: TGTGCCAGCAGCTTGGCCTGGGCAGGGGGCTTATCTGGGGCCAACGTCCTGACTTTC.

The sample holds a few counts of this clonotype. The V and J genes are TRBV20-1 and TRBJ2-7; no definite D call. Germline assignment: CDR1 DFQATT and CDR2 SNEGSKA (reference sequence). The CDR3 is 13 residues long. Trimming cost V 2 bases and J 0 bases, with 8 bases left between them. This chain's CDR3 is CSARHDGSYEQYV. In DNA form, the CDR3 reads TGCAGTGCTAGACACGACGGCTCCTACGAGCAGTACGTC.

This chain links TRBV19 with TRBJ2-3; TRBD2 is a possible D gene (6 bases). CDR3 length: 15 amino acids. V shed 7 bases and J shed 0 bases, with 14 bases lying between them. CDR1 and CDR2 (germline): LNHDA, SQIVND (reference sequence). This chain's CDR3 is CASTLRAGSTDTQYF. CDR3 in DNA: TGTGCCAGTACTCTGAGGGCGGGGAGCACAGATACGCAGTATTTT.

This chain uses TRBV27 with TRBJ2-3; 8 bases agree with TRBD1. V lost 10 bases and J lost 2; bases outside the gene matches: 11. Germline CDR1 reads MNHEY; CDR2 reads SMNVEV (reference sequence). This CDR3 has 15 residues. The CDR3: CATQGAGFPTDTQYF. The CDR3 DNA reads as TGTGCCACCCAGGGGGCGGGGTTCCCCACAGATACGCAGTATTTT.

The V and J genes are TRBV5-1 and TRBJ2-5; 7 bases fit TRBD1. The CDR3 is 16 amino acids. Germline trimming cut 4 bases from V and 5 bases from J; bases unmatched to any gene: 14. CDR1 and CDR2 from the germline V gene are SGHRS and YFSETQ. CDR3 residues: CASSTGTVWGTETQYF. CDR3 nucleotides: TGCGCCAGCAGCACGGGGACAGTATGGGGAACGGAGACCCAGTACTTC.

This clonotype has just a few counts. The CDR3 is CASSLVGTGLETQYF. The CDR3 nucleotides read TGTGCCAGCAGCTTAGTTGGGACAGGGTTAGAGACCCAGTACTTC. This chain links TRBV7-8 with TRBJ2-5, with TRBD1 matching 9 bases. There are 15 residues in the CDR3. Trimming removed 1 base from V and 4 bases from J; junction bases left unmatched: 4. The germline CDR1 and CDR2 sequences are SGHVS and FQNEAQ.

This clonotype was found many times. V usage is TRBV3-1 and J usage is TRBJ2-4; possibly TRBD2 for D (6 bases). The V gene lost 0 bases and the J gene lost 1 base, with 19 bases spanning the gap. From germline, CDR1 is LGHDT and CDR2 YNNKEL (reference sequence). CDR3 size: 19 residues. CDR3 protein: CASSQERDSRNGAKNIQYF. The CDR3 DNA follows: TGTGCCAGCAGCCAAGAGCGGGACTCAAGAAACGGTGCCAAAAACATTCAGTACTTC.

The V and J genes are TRBV25-1 and TRBJ2-1; maybe TRBD1 (5 bases). Trimming removed 3 bases from V and 0 bases from J, with 15 bases in between. This CDR3 is 17 amino acids long. Germline CDR1 is MGHDK and CDR2 is SYGVNS. The CDR3 nucleotides read TGTGCCAGCAGTGATTGGTCGGGTAGGGGCTCCTACAATGAGCAGTTCTTC. Translated: CASSDWSGRGSYNEQFF.

The chain joins TRBV2 to TRBJ1-5, with a possible D match to TRBD1 (6 bases). Germline-derived CDR1 and CDR2 are SNHLY and FYNNEI. Trimming cost V 4 bases and J 11 bases, with 12 bases left between them. The CDR3 covers 12 residues. Written as DNA, the CDR3 is TGTGCCAGCAGTGGTAGGGGGGGCTCCCAGCATTTT. Encoded protein: CASSGRGGSQHF.

The chain combines TRBV7-8 with TRBJ2-2, with TRBD2 matching 14 bases. Trimming took 5 bases from V and 5 from J; bases not matched to a gene: 7. Germline-derived CDR1 and CDR2 are SGHVS and FQNEAQ. The CDR3 loop spans 17 amino acids. Here the CDR3 DNA reads TGTGCCAGCAGCCCATTGGGGACTAGCGGGGGAACCGGGGAGCTGTTTTTT. It translates to CASSPLGTSGGTGELFF.